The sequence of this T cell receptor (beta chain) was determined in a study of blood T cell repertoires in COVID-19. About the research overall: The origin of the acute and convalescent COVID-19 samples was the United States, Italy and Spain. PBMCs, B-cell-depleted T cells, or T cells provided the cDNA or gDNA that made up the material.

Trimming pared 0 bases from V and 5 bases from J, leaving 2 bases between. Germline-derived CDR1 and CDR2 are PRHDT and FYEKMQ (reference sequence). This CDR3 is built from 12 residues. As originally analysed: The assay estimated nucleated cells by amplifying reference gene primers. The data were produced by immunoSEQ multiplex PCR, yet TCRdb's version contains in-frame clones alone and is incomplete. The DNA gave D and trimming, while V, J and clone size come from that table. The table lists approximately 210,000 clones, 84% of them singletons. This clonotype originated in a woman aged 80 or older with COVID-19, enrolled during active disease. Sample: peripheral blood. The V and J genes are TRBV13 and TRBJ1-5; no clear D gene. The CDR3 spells CASSLGDQPQHF. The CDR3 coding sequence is TGTGCCAGCAGCTTAGGCGATCAGCCCCAGCATTTT.